The TCR beta chain under discussion was sequenced for a study of blood T cell repertoires in COVID-19. Study background: PBMCs, B-cell-depleted T cells, or T cells provided the cDNA or gDNA that made up the material.

All enrollees were about 18 to 100 years old and from roughly 26 US areas. Cohorts were determined from participant-reported clinical history. Per the study methods: Estimates of nucleated cell counts were drawn from the amplification of reference gene primers. TCRdb's table, derived via immunoSEQ multiplex PCR, lists solely in-frame clones and lacks some. For V, J and clone size, that table is used; D and trimming come from the DNA. This table holds around 260,000 clones, around 84% found once. The CDR3 totals 14 residues. The specimen sequenced was PBMCs or T cells enriched from blood (not recorded which). This TCR derives from a man aged 25-45 years with acute COVID-19. V is TRBV21-1 and J is TRBJ2-2; TRBD1, the table's D call, lacks a check against the DNA. TRBV21-1 is classified as a pseudogene. The chain's CDR3 is CASSNTSSFWELFF. The CDR3 DNA reads TGTGCCAGCAGCAATACATCGTCTTTCTGGGAGCTGTTTTTT.